Listed below are T cell receptor beta chains from one sample, sequenced in a study of Graves' ophthalmopathy and Graves' hyperthyroidism. TCRdb analysed the multiplex PCR reads with MiXCR anew, one entry per CDR3 protein. Among more than 300,000 distinct CDR3 sequences listed, less than 20% were seen once. Sequenced: peripheral blood. These receptors were collected from a woman between 18 and 29 years old with stable Graves' hyperthyroidism. Both conserved end residues are part of each CDR3. D genes are given only for firm matches. The size of a clone is reported for some rows only, either as once, few or many, or as a class for expanded clones.

V gene,J gene,clone size,D gene,CDR3 protein,CDR3 DNA
TRBV11-2,TRBJ1-2,many,-,CASSPRQLYGYTF,TGTGCCAGCAGCCCGAGACAGCTCTATGGCTACACCTTC
TRBV12-3/TRBV12-4,TRBJ2-7,many,-,CASSLTLWGQYF,TGTGCCAGCAGTTTAACTCTATGGGGGCAGTACTTC
TRBV12-3/TRBV12-4,TRBJ1-1,many,-,CASSLDDLGLDAEAFF,TGTGCCAGCAGCTTAGATGATTTGGGTTTGGACGCTGAAGCTTTCTTT
TRBV20-1,TRBJ2-2,many,TRBD2,CSARGTSGGDTGELFF,TGCAGTGCTAGAGGGACTAGCGGGGGGGACACCGGGGAGCTGTTTTTT
TRBV7-9,TRBJ2-7,many,-,CASSLSGRDEQYF,TGTGCCAGCAGCTTAAGTGGACGGGACGAGCAGTACTTC
TRBV24-1,TRBJ2-7,-,-,CATSDTGTKGEYEQYF,TGTGCCACCAGTGATACCGGGACAAAGGGAGAGTACGAGCAGTACTTC
TRBV4-2,TRBJ2-7,-,-,CASSQDQSARGYEQYF,TGTGCCAGCAGCCAAGATCAGTCGGCCAGGGGCTACGAGCAGTACTTC
TRBV11-3,TRBJ1-2,many,TRBD1,CASSLGGQGPYTF,TGTGCCAGCAGCTTAGGAGGACAGGGCCCCTACACCTTC
TRBV25-1,TRBJ1-2,many,-,CASSEYLADGYTF,TGTGCCAGCAGTGAATATCTAGCGGACGGCTACACCTTC
TRBV5-1,TRBJ1-2,-,-,CASSLGWQNGYTF,TGCGCCAGCAGCTTGGGGTGGCAGAATGGCTACACCTTC
TRBV6-5,TRBJ1-5,many,-,CASSGGGRNQPQHF,TGTGCCAGCAGCGGCGGGGGCCGGAATCAGCCCCAGCATTTT
TRBV11-1,TRBJ1-1,few,-,CASRKTSGRAAGNTEAFF,TGTGCCAGCAGAAAGACGAGTGGTAGGGCCGCGGGGAACACTGAAGCTTTCTTT
TRBV19,TRBJ2-5,many,-,CASSNTYQETQYF,TGTGCCAGTAGTAATACGTACCAAGAGACCCAGTACTTC
TRBV7-2,TRBJ1-6,many,-,CASSWGVGNSPLHF,TGTGCCAGCAGCTGGGGGGTTGGGAATTCACCCCTCCACTTT
TRBV2,TRBJ1-5,many,-,CASSALNSNQPQHF,TGTGCCAGCAGCGCCCTGAATAGCAATCAGCCCCAGCATTTT